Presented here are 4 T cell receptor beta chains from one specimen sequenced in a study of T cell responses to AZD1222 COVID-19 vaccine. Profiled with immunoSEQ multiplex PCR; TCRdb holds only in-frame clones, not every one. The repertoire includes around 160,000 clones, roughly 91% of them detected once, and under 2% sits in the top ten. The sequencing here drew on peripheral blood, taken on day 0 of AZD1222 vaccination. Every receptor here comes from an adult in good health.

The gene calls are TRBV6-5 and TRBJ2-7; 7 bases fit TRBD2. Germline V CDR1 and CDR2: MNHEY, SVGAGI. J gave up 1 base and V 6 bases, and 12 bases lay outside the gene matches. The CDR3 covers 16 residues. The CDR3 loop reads CASSYLLADLSYEQYF. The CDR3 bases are TGTGCCAGCAGCTACCTTCTAGCGGACCTTTCCTACGAGCAGTACTTC.

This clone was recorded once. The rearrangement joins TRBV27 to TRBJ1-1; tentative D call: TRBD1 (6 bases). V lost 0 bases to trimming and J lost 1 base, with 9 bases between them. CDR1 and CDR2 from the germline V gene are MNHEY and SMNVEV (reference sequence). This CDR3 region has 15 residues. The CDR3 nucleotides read TGTGCCAGCAGTTTATCGGGGGGGCGGAACACTGAAGCTTTCTTT. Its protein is CASSLSGGRNTEAFF.

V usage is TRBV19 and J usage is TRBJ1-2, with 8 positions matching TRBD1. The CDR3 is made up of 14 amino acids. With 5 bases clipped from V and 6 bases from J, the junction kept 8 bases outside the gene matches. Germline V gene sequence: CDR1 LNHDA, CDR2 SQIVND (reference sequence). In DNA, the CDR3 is TGTGCCAGTAGTGCCGGACAGGGCTTCCATGGCTACACCTTC. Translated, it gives CASSAGQGFHGYTF. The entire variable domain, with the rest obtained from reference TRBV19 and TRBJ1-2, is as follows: DGGITQSPKYLFRKEGQNVTLSCEQNLNHDAMYWYRQDPGQGLRLIYYSQIVNDFQKGDIAEGYSVSREKKESFPLTVTSAQKNPTAFYLCASSAGQGFHGYTFGSGTRLTVV.

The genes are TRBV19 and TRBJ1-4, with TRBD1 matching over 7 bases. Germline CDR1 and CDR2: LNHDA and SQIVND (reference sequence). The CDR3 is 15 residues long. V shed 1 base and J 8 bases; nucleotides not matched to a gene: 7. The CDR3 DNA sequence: TGTGCCAGTAGTATAGTCGGGACAGTCAAGGAAAAACTGTTTTTT. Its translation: CASSIVGTVKEKLFF.